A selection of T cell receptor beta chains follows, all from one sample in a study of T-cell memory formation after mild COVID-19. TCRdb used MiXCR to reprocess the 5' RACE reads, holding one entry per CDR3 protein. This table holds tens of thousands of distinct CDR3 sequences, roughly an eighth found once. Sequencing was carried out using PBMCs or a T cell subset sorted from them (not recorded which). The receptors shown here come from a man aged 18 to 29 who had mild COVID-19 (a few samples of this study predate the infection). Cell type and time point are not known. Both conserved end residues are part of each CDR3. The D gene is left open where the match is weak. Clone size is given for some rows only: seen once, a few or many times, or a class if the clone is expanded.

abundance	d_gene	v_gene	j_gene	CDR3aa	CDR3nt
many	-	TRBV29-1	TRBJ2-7	CSVEGDSYEQYF	TGCAGCGTTGAAGGGGATTCCTACGAGCAGTACTTC
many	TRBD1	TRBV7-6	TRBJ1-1	CASSANQGAEAFF	TGTGCCAGCAGCGCCAACCAGGGGGCTGAAGCTTTCTTT
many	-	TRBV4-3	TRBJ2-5	CASSQATGGGETQYF	TGCGCCAGCAGCCAAGCCACAGGGGGGGGTGAGACCCAGTACTTC
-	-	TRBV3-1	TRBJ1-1	CASSQDGVGTEAFF	TGTGCCAGCAGCCAAGACGGGGTGGGCACTGAAGCTTTCTTT
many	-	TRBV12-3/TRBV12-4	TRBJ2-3	CASSSQTDTQYF	TGTGCCAGCAGTTCTCAGACAGATACGCAGTATTTT
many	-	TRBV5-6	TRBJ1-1	CASSHVVRDTEAFF	TGTGCCAGCTCCCATGTGGTCCGGGACACTGAAGCTTTCTTT
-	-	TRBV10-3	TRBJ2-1	CAISDRGREQFF	TGTGCCATCAGTGACCGGGGGCGTGAGCAGTTCTTC
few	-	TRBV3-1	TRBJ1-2	CASSQVGGDYGYTF	TGTGCCAGCAGCCAAGTCGGAGGAGACTATGGCTACACCTTC
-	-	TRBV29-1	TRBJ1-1	CSGRRAAEAFF	TGCAGCGGTCGGAGGGCGGCTGAAGCTTTCTTT
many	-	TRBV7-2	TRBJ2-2	CASSFAFRGGGNTGELFF	TGTGCCAGCAGTTTTGCCTTCAGGGGAGGGGGGAACACCGGGGAGCTGTTTTTT
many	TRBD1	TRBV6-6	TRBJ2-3	CASSFTGVPTDTQYF	TGTGCCAGCAGTTTTACAGGGGTCCCCACAGATACGCAGTATTTT
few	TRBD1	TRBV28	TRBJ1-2	CASTHGTGEYGYTF	TGTGCCAGCACCCATGGGACAGGGGAATATGGCTACACCTTC
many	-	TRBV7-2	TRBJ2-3	CASTRARGTQYF	TGTGCCAGCACCCGGGCCCGAGGTACGCAGTATTTT
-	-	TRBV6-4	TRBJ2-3	CASAGQPQDTQYF	TGTGCCAGCGCGGGCCAACCACAGGATACGCAGTATTTT
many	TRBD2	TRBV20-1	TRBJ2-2	CSARDPSGGAGELFF	TGCAGTGCTAGAGATCCTAGCGGGGGGGCCGGGGAGCTGTTTTTT
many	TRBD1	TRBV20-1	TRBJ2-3	CSAPMAGGGSDTQYF	TGCAGTGCCCCTATGGCAGGGGGCGGTTCAGATACGCAGTATTTT
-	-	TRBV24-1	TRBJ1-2	CATSEGRTEYTF	TGTGCCACCAGTGAAGGTAGAACAGAGTACACCTTC
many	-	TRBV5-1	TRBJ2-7	CASSNGKRSSYEQYF	TGCGCCAGCAGCAACGGGAAGCGCAGCTCCTACGAGCAGTACTTC
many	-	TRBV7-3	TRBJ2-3	CASSLRAASWGTDTQYF	TGTGCCAGCAGCTTACGTGCCGCGTCCTGGGGCACAGATACGCAGTATTTT
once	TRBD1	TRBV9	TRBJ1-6	CASSVRDRINSPLHF	TGTGCCAGCAGCGTCCGGGACAGGATTAATTCACCCCTCCACTTT
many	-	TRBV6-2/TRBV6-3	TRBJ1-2	CASSKGWDDGYTF	TGTGCCAGCTCGAAGGGGTGGGATGATGGCTACACCTTC
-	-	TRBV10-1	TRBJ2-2	CASQDLNTGELFF	TGCGCCAGCCAAGACTTGAACACCGGGGAGCTGTTTTTT
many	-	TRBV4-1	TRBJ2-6	CASSLRAPGVDSGANVLTF	TGCGCCAGCAGCCTTAGGGCTCCAGGGGTCGACTCTGGGGCCAACGTCCTGACTTTC
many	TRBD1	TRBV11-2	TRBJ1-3	CASTTAQGSGNTIYF	TGTGCCAGCACTACGGCACAGGGGTCTGGAAACACCATATATTTT
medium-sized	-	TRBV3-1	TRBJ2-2	CASSRFGNTGELFF	TGTGCCAGCAGCCGGTTCGGGAACACCGGGGAGCTGTTTTTT
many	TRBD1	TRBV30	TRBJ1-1	CAWSQGVRAFF	TGTGCCTGGAGCCAGGGGGTGCGAGCTTTCTTT
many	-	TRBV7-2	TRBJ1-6	CASSYRDDSPLHF	TGTGCCAGCAGCTACAGGGATGATTCACCCCTCCACTTT
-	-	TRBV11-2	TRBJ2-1	CASSHVADLNEQFF	TGTGCCAGCAGCCACGTAGCGGATCTCAATGAGCAGTTCTTC
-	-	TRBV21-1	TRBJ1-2	CASSKGGKGNYGYTF	TGTGCCAGCAGCAAAGGGGGCAAGGGGAACTATGGCTACACCTTC
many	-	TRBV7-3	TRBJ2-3	CASSLAGPMRDTQYF	TGTGCCAGCAGCTTGGCGGGCCCCATGAGAGATACGCAGTATTTT
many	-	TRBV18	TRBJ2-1	CASSPRSPGEQFF	TGTGCCAGCTCACCTCGATCCCCGGGGGAGCAGTTCTTC
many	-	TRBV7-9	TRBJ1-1	CASSPRQVTMNTEAFF	TGTGCCAGCAGCCCGAGACAGGTAACCATGAACACTGAAGCTTTCTTT
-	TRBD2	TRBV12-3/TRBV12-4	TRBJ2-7	CASRYRTSGRASEQYF	TGTGCCAGCAGATACCGGACTAGCGGGAGGGCGTCCGAGCAGTACTTC
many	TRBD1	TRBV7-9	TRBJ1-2	CASSLLTGEDYGYTF	TGTGCCAGCAGCTTATTGACAGGGGAGGACTATGGCTACACCTTC
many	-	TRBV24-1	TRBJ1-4	CATSDYSRGPPKLFF	TGTGCCACCAGTGATTACTCCCGGGGGCCTCCGAAACTGTTTTTT
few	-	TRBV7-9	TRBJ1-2	CASSLGGATKANYGYTF	TGTGCCAGCAGCCTAGGCGGGGCGACTAAAGCTAACTATGGCTACACCTTC
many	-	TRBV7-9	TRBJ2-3	CASSFLGNPTDTQYF	TGTGCCAGCAGCTTCCTGGGAAACCCCACAGATACGCAGTATTTT
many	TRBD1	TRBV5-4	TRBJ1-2	CASSRTGYNYGYTF	TGTGCCAGCAGCCGGACAGGATACAACTATGGCTACACCTTC
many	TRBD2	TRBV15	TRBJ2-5	CATSRDLAGETQYF	TGTGCCACCAGCAGAGATCTAGCGGGGGAGACCCAGTACTTC
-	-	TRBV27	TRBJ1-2	CASRPEFGYGYTF	TGTGCCAGCCGGCCAGAGTTTGGTTATGGCTACACCTTC
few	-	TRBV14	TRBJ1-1	CASTRGSGTEAFF	TGTGCCAGCACCAGAGGGAGCGGGACTGAAGCTTTCTTT
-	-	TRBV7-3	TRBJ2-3	CASSPYTQYF	TGTGCCAGCAGTCCATATACGCAGTATTTT
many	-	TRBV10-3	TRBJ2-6	CAISGTKGLGANVLTF	TGTGCCATCAGTGGTACGAAAGGGCTTGGGGCCAACGTCCTGACTTTC
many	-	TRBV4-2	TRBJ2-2	CASSHNAGTGELFF	TGTGCCAGCAGCCATAATGCGGGAACCGGGGAGCTGTTTTTT
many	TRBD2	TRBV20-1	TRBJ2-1	CSARGLAEYNEQFF	TGCAGTGCTAGAGGACTAGCGGAATACAATGAGCAGTTCTTC
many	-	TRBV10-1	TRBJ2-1	CASSESRQETSYNEQFF	TGCGCCAGCAGTGAGTCTAGGCAGGAGACCTCCTACAATGAGCAGTTCTTC
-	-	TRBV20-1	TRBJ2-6	CSANARGFGANVLTF	TGCAGTGCCAATGCCCGGGGCTTCGGGGCCAACGTCCTGACTTTC
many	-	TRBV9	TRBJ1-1	CASSVHKVSEAFF	TGTGCCAGCAGCGTGCACAAAGTCTCTGAAGCTTTCTTT
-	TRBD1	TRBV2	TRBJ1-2	CASSVTGGYGYTF	TGTGCCAGCAGTGTGACAGGGGGGTATGGCTACACCTTC
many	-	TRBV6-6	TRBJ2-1	CASSLRNRAASENEQFF	TGTGCCAGCAGTCTTAGAAACAGGGCCGCAAGTGAGAATGAGCAGTTCTTC
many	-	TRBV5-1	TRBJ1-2	CASRPSVVDGYTF	TGCGCCAGCAGACCCAGTGTGGTGGATGGCTACACCTTC
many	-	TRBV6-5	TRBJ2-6	CASGGGGSGANVLTF	TGTGCCAGCGGTGGAGGGGGCTCTGGGGCCAACGTCCTGACTTTC
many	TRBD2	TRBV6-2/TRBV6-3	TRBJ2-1	CASSEAGGDYNEQFF	TGTGCCAGCAGTGAGGCGGGGGGAGATTACAATGAGCAGTTCTTC
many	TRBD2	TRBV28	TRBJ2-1	CAGLAGGRSYNEQFF	TGTGCCGGACTAGCGGGGGGGAGATCCTACAATGAGCAGTTCTTC
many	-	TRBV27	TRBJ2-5	CASSFDRIETQYF	TGTGCCAGCAGTTTCGACAGGATAGAGACCCAGTACTTC
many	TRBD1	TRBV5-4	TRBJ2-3	CASSPTGVTDTQYF	TGTGCCAGCAGTCCGACAGGGGTGACAGATACGCAGTATTTT